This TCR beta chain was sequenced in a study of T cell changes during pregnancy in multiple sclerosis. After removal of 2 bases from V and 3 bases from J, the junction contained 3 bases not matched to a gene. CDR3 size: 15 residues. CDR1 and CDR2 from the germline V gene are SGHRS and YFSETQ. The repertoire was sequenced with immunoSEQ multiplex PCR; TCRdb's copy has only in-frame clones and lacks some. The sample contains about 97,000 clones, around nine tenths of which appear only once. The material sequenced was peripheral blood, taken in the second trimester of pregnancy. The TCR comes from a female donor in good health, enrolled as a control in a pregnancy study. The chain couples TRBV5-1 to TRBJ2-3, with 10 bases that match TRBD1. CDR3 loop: CASSLDRGRTDTQYF. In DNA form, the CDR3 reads TGCGCCAGCAGCTTAGACAGGGGGCGGACAGATACGCAGTATTTT.